The entry below gives a single T cell receptor beta chain sequence along with its context. Its antigen is as yet unknown. TCRdb re-called the 5' RACE reads through MiXCR, storing one row per CDR3 protein. The sample lists about 340,000 distinct CDR3 sequences; 10% to 15% were seen once. This entry belongs to a study of T-cell memory formation after mild COVID-19. Overall study context: Largely, the TCR clusters proved donor specific. Study outcomes and limitations: Later expanders leaned CD4+, whereas clones that contracted between day 15 and 85 were balanced CD4/CD8.

The sequence was obtained from a young man who had mild COVID-19 (a few samples of this study predate the infection). Cell type and time point are not known. Input material: PBMCs or a T cell subset sorted from them (not recorded which).

This CDR3 is CASSLVGQGYGYTF. Here the CDR3 DNA reads TGTGCCAGCAGCTTAGTAGGACAGGGATATGGCTACACCTTC. This chain links TRBV7-2 with TRBJ1-2, with 8 bases lining up with TRBD1. Germline CDR1 SGHTA, CDR2 FQGNSA. This CDR3 spans 14 amino acids. V shed 1 base, J shed 5 bases, and the junction held 3 bases outside the gene matches.